This T cell receptor (beta chain) derives from a study of T-cell memory formation after mild COVID-19. Study-wide points: Clones that contracted clustered mainly in CM and EM if CD4+ and in EMRA if CD8+.

This clonotype turned up a few times. The antigen is undetermined. Germline CDR1 is SQVTM and CDR2 is ANQGSEA. V lost 4 bases, J lost 9 bases, and 4 bases lay in between. The CDR3 is 9 amino acids. From the 5' RACE reads, TCRdb called clonotypes with MiXCR, one entry per CDR3 protein. The profile shows 550,000 to 700,000 distinct CDR3 sequences, 17% of them singletons. The receptor's source is an adult woman who had mild COVID-19 (a few samples of this study predate the infection). Cell type and time point are not known. The rearrangement uses TRBV29-1 and TRBJ2-1, with D hard to call. Sequencing was done on a sample of PBMCs or a T cell subset sorted from them (not recorded which). Here the CDR3 reads CSVAVEQFF. The CDR3 DNA reads as TGCAGCGTTGCCGTTGAGCAGTTCTTC.